These 2 T cell receptor beta chains came from one sample sequenced in a study of T-cell memory formation after mild COVID-19. TCRdb processed the 5' RACE reads anew with MiXCR; each CDR3 protein has one entry. The profile shows some 350,000 distinct CDR3 sequences, about 16% of them singletons. Sequencing was done on a sample of PBMCs or a T cell subset sorted from them (not recorded which). The receptors here all came from a man aged 18 to 30 who had mild COVID-19 (a few samples of this study predate the infection). Cell type and time point are not known.

This clonotype occurred once. The chain carries TRBV2 and TRBJ1-5; TRBD1 might be the D (5 bases). Germline V gene lookup returns CDR1 SNHLY and CDR2 FYNNEI. V gave up 5 bases and J gave up 6 bases, with 11 bases separating them. The CDR3 has 13 amino acids. The CDR3 DNA reads TGTGCCAGCAGTAAGGGGTCGGGTCAGCCCCAGCATTTT. As protein: CASSKGSGQPQHF.

V gene TRBV25-1 combines with J gene TRBJ2-7, with D possibly TRBD1 on 6 matching bases. From germline, CDR1 is MGHDK and CDR2 SYGVNS. The CDR3 spans 13 residues. V dropped 4 bases and J dropped 6 bases, with 13 bases sitting between them. The CDR3 here is CASSGDYRAEQYF. The CDR3 coding sequence is TGTGCCAGCAGTGGAGATTACAGGGCCGAGCAGTACTTC.